Shown below are 32 T cell receptor beta chains from a single sample sequenced in a study of OX40 agonist ivuxolimab in advanced cancers. Assay used: immunoSEQ multiplex PCR; TCRdb lists only in-frame clones, some missing. The data show roughly 11,000 clones, about three quarters seen once. The specimen comprised CD4+ or CD8+ T cells sorted from blood, sampled in a trial of the OX40 agonist ivuxolimab. Receptor source: an adult with an advanced solid tumor such as melanoma, head and neck, liver or kidney cancer.

The CDR3 is CASSLAGTQYF. The CDR3 DNA follows: TGTGCCAGCAGTTTAGCGGGGACCCAGTACTTC. The chain is built from TRBV27 and TRBJ2-5; a weak D match, TRBD2 (5 bases). This CDR3 is built from 11 residues. The germline V gene encodes CDR1 MNHEY and CDR2 SMNVEV (reference sequence). V dropped 2 bases and J dropped 7 bases, with 5 bases sitting between them.

J is TRBJ2-7 and V is TRBV29-1, with no clear D. The CDR3 consists of 12 residues. Looked up from germline, CDR1 is SQVTM and CDR2 is ANQGSEA. Between the trimmed V and J ends, which lost 4 bases and 0 bases, there was a span of 7 bases. The CDR3 DNA sequence: TGCAGCGTTGTAGTTAGCTCCTACGAGCAGTACTTC. This encodes CSVVVSSYEQYF.

This rearrangement joins TRBV28 to TRBJ2-7; the match to TRBD2 covers 13 bases. V lost 6 bases and J lost 4; bases outside the gene matches: 6. The CDR3 is 15 residues long. Germline V gives CDR1 MDHEN, CDR2 SYDVKM. CDR3 in DNA: TGTGCCAGCAGGCCCGGGACTAGCGGGACGTACGAGCAGTACTTC. Its translation: CASRPGTSGTYEQYF.

The chain employs TRBV2 and TRBJ2-4; 10 bases fit TRBD1. V was pared by 0 bases and J by 0 bases, with 2 bases of the junction left unmatched. The CDR3 is 17 residues long. The germline V gene encodes CDR1 SNHLY and CDR2 FYNNEI. CDR3 DNA sequence: TGTGCCAGCAGTGAAGCAGACAGGGGGCTAGCCAAAAACATTCAGTACTTC. Amino acids: CASSEADRGLAKNIQYF.

J is TRBJ1-1 and V is TRBV27; TRBD1 matches at 7 bases. V was clipped by 7 bases and J by 0 bases; unmatched bases: 5. Per the germline V gene, CDR1 is MNHEY and CDR2 is SMNVEV (reference sequence). This CDR3 has 14 residues. The CDR3 sequence is CASTPRGMNTEAFF. CDR3 nucleotide sequence: TGTGCCAGCACCCCCAGGGGGATGAACACTGAAGCTTTCTTT.

This chain joins TRBV5-4 and TRBJ1-1; no clear D gene. The CDR3 runs to 12 residues. CDR1 SGHNT and CDR2 YYREEE come from the germline V gene (reference sequence). With 2 bases removed from V and 2 bases from J, the gap between germline ends came to 4 bases. The CDR3, as DNA: TGTGCCAGCAGCTTTGGTAACACTGAAGCTTTCTTT. This gives the protein CASSFGNTEAFF. Based on the CDR3 plus reference TRBV5-4 and TRBJ1-1, the full variable domain is ETGVTQSPTHLIKTRGQQVTLRCSSQSGHNTVSWYQQALGQGPQFIFQYYREEENGRGNFPPRFSGLQFPNYSSELNVNALELDDSALYLCASSFGNTEAFFGQGTRLTVV.

V is TRBV30 and J is TRBJ1-5; D call uncertain. The ends were cut back, 0 bases at V and 2 bases at J, with 8 bases in the middle. Per the germline V gene, CDR1 is GTSNPN and CDR2 is SVGIG (reference sequence). The CDR3 runs to 14 residues. The CDR3 sequence: CAWSVGGGNQPQHF. The DNA for the CDR3 is TGTGCCTGGAGTGTCGGTGGCGGCAATCAGCCCCAGCATTTT.

The genes are TRBV5-8 and TRBJ2-7, with D unresolved. Trimming took 4 bases from V and 0 from J, leaving 17 bases between them. CDR1 is SGHTS, CDR2 YDEGEE, per germline. The CDR3 is made up of 16 amino acids. CDR3 nucleotides: TGTGCCAGCAGCGCGCCCCCCTCAGAGAGCTCCTACGAGCAGTACTTC. It is translated as CASSAPPSESSYEQYF.

The chain combines TRBV7-8 with TRBJ2-5; TRBD1 or TRBD2 may be the D gene (6 bases each). The germline V gene has CDR1 SGHVS and CDR2 FQNEAQ. Trimming left V 4 bases short and J 4 bases short, with 13 bases between. CDR3 length equals 14 residues. DNA for the CDR3: TGTGCCAGCAGCTCCCCCGGGGGCGGAGAGACCCAGTACTTC. Its translation is CASSSPGGGETQYF.

The chain couples TRBV27 to TRBJ2-7; the match to TRBD1 covers 8 bases. Germline V gene data show CDR1 as MNHEY and CDR2 as SMNVEV (reference sequence). The CDR3 is 14 amino acids. Losses at the gene ends were 6 bases for V and 6 bases for J; bases not matched to a gene: 10. The chain's CDR3 is CASSEPQGAGEQYF. The CDR3 coding sequence is TGTGCCAGCAGCGAACCGCAGGGGGCGGGCGAGCAGTACTTC.

This clone has just one count. This chain links TRBV9 with TRBJ2-3, with D tentatively TRBD1 or TRBD2 (5 bases each). CDR1 is SGDLS and CDR2 is YYNGEE in the germline V gene. CDR3 length equals 14 residues. Trimming took 4 bases from V and 0 from J, leaving 9 bases between them. The CDR3 DNA sequence: TGTGCCAGCAGCCCCAGGGACAGCACAGATACGCAGTATTTT. Its protein product is CASSPRDSTDTQYF.

The CDR3 region is CASSPTGSNEQFF. The CDR3 nucleotides are TGCGCCAGCAGCCCCACAGGGTCCAATGAGCAGTTCTTC. The genes are TRBV5-1 and TRBJ2-1; D might be TRBD1 (6 bases). The V gene lost 4 bases and the J gene lost 6 bases, with 11 bases spanning the gap. Looked up from germline, CDR1 is SGHRS and CDR2 is YFSETQ. This CDR3 is 13 amino acids long.

The chain uses TRBV6-5 and TRBJ2-3, with TRBD1 matching over 8 bases. The junction had 6 bases not matched to a gene; V was cut back by 2 bases and J by 5 bases. Germline CDR1 MNHEY, CDR2 SVGAGI. The CDR3 spans 15 residues. CDR3 bases: TGTGCCAGCAGTTACACGACAGGGGTAGAAGATACGCAGTATTTT. It is translated as CASSYTTGVEDTQYF.

The chain couples TRBV13 to TRBJ2-3; tentatively, D is TRBD2 (6 bases). CDR1 is PRHDT and CDR2 is FYEKMQ in the germline V gene (reference sequence). This CDR3 contains 14 residues. Trimming removed 3 bases from V and 1 base from J, with 8 bases in between. The chain's CDR3 is CASSFGGGTDTQYF. DNA for the CDR3: TGTGCCAGCAGCTTCGGAGGGGGCACAGATACGCAGTATTTT.

This clone was recorded a few times. CDR3 protein: CASNDSPYGYTF. CDR3 bases: TGTGCCAGCAATGACAGCCCATATGGCTACACCTTC. The gene calls are TRBV28 and TRBJ1-2, with a possible D match to TRBD1 (5 bases). Deletions cut 7 bases from V and 5 bases from J, with 11 bases between. The CDR3 covers 12 residues. CDR1 and CDR2 (germline): MDHEN, SYDVKM.

This clone has a handful of counts. DNA of the CDR3: TGTGCCAGTGATCGGGGGCTCGGGGAGCTGTTTTTT. Protein: CASDRGLGELFF. The rearrangement joins TRBV25-1 to TRBJ2-2, with D perhaps matching TRBD1 or TRBD2 (6 bases each). Germline CDR1 reads MGHDK; CDR2 reads SYGVNS. Trimming stripped 9 bases from V and 7 bases from J, with 12 bases between. The CDR3 consists of 12 residues.

The chain carries TRBV7-2 and TRBJ2-2; 9 bases fit TRBD1. The CDR3 runs to 16 residues. Germline V gives CDR1 SGHTA, CDR2 FQGNSA. The V gene end was trimmed by 2 bases and the J gene end by 5 bases; junction bases not matched to a gene: 6. The CDR3 region is CASSLTGGLGTGELFF. The CDR3 DNA reads as TGTGCCAGCAGCTTAACAGGGGGCTTAGGGACCGGGGAGCTGTTTTTT.

This clone was seen only once. The rearrangement joins TRBV7-6 to TRBJ2-1; TRBD2 agrees at 7 bases. Germline V lookup: CDR1 SGHVS, CDR2 FNYEAQ. CDR3 length: 15 residues. J gave up 7 bases and V 5 bases, and 11 bases lay outside the gene matches. CDR3 in amino acids: CASSPTWGGGNEQFF. CDR3 nucleotide sequence: TGTGCCAGCAGCCCTACCTGGGGGGGAGGGAATGAGCAGTTCTTC.

The V and J genes are TRBV5-1 and TRBJ1-1, with no clear D. Trimming took 5 bases from V and 1 from J, leaving 15 bases between them. CDR1 is SGHRS, CDR2 YFSETQ, per germline. This CDR3 is built from 15 residues. CDR3 residues: CASRVTGLGNTEAFF. For the CDR3, the DNA is TGCGCCAGCAGGGTTACGGGGTTGGGGAACACTGAAGCTTTCTTT.

The chain combines TRBV7-9 with TRBJ2-7; TRBD1 might be the D (6 bases). Germline CDR1 is SEHNR and CDR2 is FQNEAQ (reference sequence). The germline V and J ends were trimmed by 5 bases and 0 bases, with 17 bases remaining between them. The CDR3 length is 16 residues. The CDR3 loop is CASSPTGGTHSYEQYF. CDR3 in DNA: TGTGCCAGCAGCCCGACGGGTGGGACACACTCCTACGAGCAGTACTTC.

V usage is TRBV4-1 and J usage is TRBJ1-5; D is perhaps TRBD1 (5 bases). Trimming pared 8 bases from V and 2 bases from J, leaving 16 bases between. Germline CDR1 is MGHRA and CDR2 is YSYEKL. The CDR3 extends over 15 amino acids. The CDR3: CASAERDVGNQPQHF. DNA for the CDR3: TGCGCCAGCGCCGAACGGGACGTTGGCAATCAGCCCCAGCATTTT.

Only a few counts were recorded for this clone. The chain carries TRBV19 and TRBJ2-7; D may be TRBD1 (5 bases). The ends were cut back, 3 bases at V and 0 bases at J, with 18 bases in the middle. This CDR3 has 17 amino acids. Germline-derived CDR1 and CDR2 are LNHDA and SQIVND (reference sequence). DNA for the CDR3: TGTGCCAGTAGTATTGGGGCCAGGGAATACATCTCCTACGAGCAGTACTTC. Protein product: CASSIGAREYISYEQYF.

V usage is TRBV5-1 and J usage is TRBJ2-5; the D gene is possibly TRBD2 (6 bases). The J call could be wrong; TRBJ2-7 is a better fit for the DNA end. Per the germline V gene, CDR1 is SGHRS and CDR2 is YFSETQ. The CDR3 runs 16 residues. The CDR3: CASSLASGVLPYEQYF. The DNA of the CDR3 is TGCGCCAGCAGCTTGGCATCGGGGGTCCTTCCCTACGAGCAGTACTTC.

This clone was observed a single time. The V and J genes are TRBV10-3 and TRBJ2-3; D is unresolved. Trimming left V 2 bases short and J 2 bases short, with 5 bases between. The V gene's germline CDR1 is ENHRY and CDR2 SYGVKD. This CDR3 has 13 amino acids. In DNA form, the CDR3 reads TGTGCCATCAGTGAGCCTTACACAGATACGCAGTATTTT. Amino acids: CAISEPYTDTQYF.

The genes are TRBV27 and TRBJ1-4; no firm D call. The CDR3 runs to 15 residues. Germline CDR1 MNHEY, CDR2 SMNVEV (reference sequence). V was pared by 3 bases and J by 6 bases, with 14 bases between. As DNA, the CDR3 is TGTGCCAGCAGTTTCAGTGGCTCAAAGGATGAAAAACTGTTTTTT. Residues: CASSFSGSKDEKLFF. Looking up the rest from reference TRBV27 and TRBJ1-4 gives the full variable domain: EAQVTQNPRYLITVTGKKLTVTCSQNMNHEYMSWYRQDPGLGLRQIYYSMNVEVTDKGDVPEGYKVSRKEKRNFPLILESPSPNQTSLYFCASSFSGSKDEKLFFGSGTQLSVL.

V usage is TRBV18 and J usage is TRBJ2-7, with D tentatively TRBD1 (6 bases). In germline, CDR1 is KGHSH, CDR2 LQKENI. This CDR3 is 14 amino acids long. Deletions cut 0 bases from V and 2 bases from J, with 8 bases between. Here the CDR3 DNA reads TGTGCCAGCTCACCACCATCAGGGGCCTACGAGCAGTACTTC. Translating gives CASSPPSGAYEQYF.

V usage is TRBV7-9 and J usage is TRBJ2-3; D unresolved. CDR3 length: 14 amino acids. Deletions cut 6 bases from V and 6 bases from J, with 16 bases between. Germline CDR1 reads SEHNR; CDR2 reads FQNEAQ (reference sequence). In DNA, the CDR3 is TGTGCCAGCAGTTTACCCCTCCCGAGTGATACGCAGTATTTT. As protein: CASSLPLPSDTQYF.

The J gene is TRBJ2-1, the V gene TRBV19; D possibly corresponds to TRBD2 (5 bases). V lost 1 base and J 7 bases, leaving 5 bases between the germline ends. Germline CDR1 reads LNHDA; CDR2 reads SQIVND (reference sequence). CDR3 length: 12 residues. In DNA form, the CDR3 reads TGTGCCAGTAGTATAGGAGGGAATGAGCAGTTCTTC. Translated, it gives CASSIGGNEQFF. Together with reference TRBV19 and TRBJ2-1, the CDR3 gives the full variable domain: DGGITQSPKYLFRKEGQNVTLSCEQNLNHDAMYWYRQDPGQGLRLIYYSQIVNDFQKGDIAEGYSVSREKKESFPLTVTSAQKNPTAFYLCASSIGGNEQFFGPGTRLTVL.

The chain is built from TRBV27 and TRBJ2-7; either TRBD1 or TRBD2 may supply D (6 bases each). V was cut by 6 bases and J by 3 bases, with 18 bases left in between. Per germline, CDR1 MNHEY and CDR2 SMNVEV (reference sequence). The CDR3 contains 15 residues. The CDR3 is CASRLGGYTYYEQYF. The CDR3 nucleotides read TGTGCCAGCAGACTGGGGGGCTACACCTACTACGAGCAGTACTTC.

The chain is built from TRBV29-1 and TRBJ1-2; D perhaps matches TRBD1 (6 bases). The CDR3 extends over 14 amino acids. Trimming took off 0 bases at V and 4 bases at J, with 12 bases between the two ends. In germline, CDR1 is SQVTM, CDR2 ANQGSEA. CDR3 coding DNA: TGCAGCGTTGAAGAGCTCCAGACAGGCTATGGCTACACCTTC. Its translation is CSVEELQTGYGYTF.

The chain carries TRBV5-6 and TRBJ2-7, with D perhaps matching TRBD2 (7 bases). Trimming stripped 3 bases from V and 3 bases from J, with 19 bases between. Germline values: CDR1 SGHDT, CDR2 YYEEEE. The CDR3 spans 16 residues. CDR3 bases: TGTGCCAGCAGCTCCACCGGGGGGCCCGGTGACTACGAGCAGTACTTC. Encoded protein: CASSSTGGPGDYEQYF.

This rearrangement joins TRBV4-3 to TRBJ2-5; perhaps TRBD1 as D (6 bases). The CDR3 contains 15 residues. V was shortened by 3 bases and J by 1 base, with 12 bases between the two germline ends. Germline V gene lookup returns CDR1 LGHNA and CDR2 YSLEER. The CDR3 coding sequence is TGCGCCAGCAGCCATATGACAGGAATCCAAGAGACCCAGTACTTC. Amino acid sequence: CASSHMTGIQETQYF.